This is a list of T cell receptor beta chains from one sample in a study of CD8 T cells in Susac syndrome. TCRdb called the immunoSEQ multiplex PCR reads again in MiXCR, with one record for every CDR3 protein. The sample holds 120,000 to 150,000 distinct CDR3 sequences, about 95% seen once. Material for sequencing was CD4+ T cells from PBMCs. These receptors were taken from a human donor with multiple sclerosis. Both conserved end residues are part of each CDR3. D genes are given only for firm matches. Clone sizes are given selectively: once, few, many, or a class where the clone is expanded.

d_gene: NA
v_gene: TRBV6-2/TRBV6-3
j_gene: TRBJ2-5
abundance: few
CDR3aa: CASSYSRETQYF
CDR3nt: TGTGCCAGCAGTTACTCCCGGGAGACCCAGTACTTC

d_gene: NA
v_gene: TRBV12-3/TRBV12-4
j_gene: TRBJ2-3
abundance: NA
CDR3aa: CASSDSHGRDTQYF
CDR3nt: TGTGCCAGCAGTGACAGCCACGGGCGAGATACGCAGTATTTT

d_gene: NA
v_gene: TRBV29-1
j_gene: TRBJ2-7
abundance: NA
CDR3aa: CSVVPETYEQYF
CDR3nt: TGCAGCGTTGTTCCAGAAACCTACGAGCAGTACTTC

d_gene: TRBD2
v_gene: TRBV3-1
j_gene: TRBJ2-3
abundance: NA
CDR3aa: CASSATSGRIVDTQYF
CDR3nt: TGTGCCAGCAGCGCGACTAGCGGGAGAATTGTAGATACGCAGTATTTT

d_gene: NA
v_gene: TRBV6-2/TRBV6-3
j_gene: TRBJ1-5
abundance: once
CDR3aa: CASSLRGIRPQHF
CDR3nt: TGTGCCAGCAGCCTACGGGGCATAAGGCCCCAGCATTTT

d_gene: TRBD1
v_gene: TRBV20-1
j_gene: TRBJ2-5
abundance: NA
CDR3aa: CSAWDSQETQYF
CDR3nt: TGCAGTGCCTGGGACAGCCAAGAGACCCAGTACTTC

d_gene: NA
v_gene: TRBV6-2/TRBV6-3
j_gene: TRBJ1-6
abundance: NA
CDR3aa: CASSPATGRTSPLHF
CDR3nt: TGTGCCAGCAGTCCCGCCACAGGGAGGACCTCACCCCTCCACTTT

d_gene: NA
v_gene: TRBV19
j_gene: TRBJ1-2
abundance: NA
CDR3aa: CASSIGREYGYTF
CDR3nt: TGTGCCAGTAGTATAGGGCGGGAGTATGGCTACACCTTC

d_gene: NA
v_gene: TRBV28
j_gene: TRBJ1-6
abundance: once
CDR3aa: CASIYSGGENSPLHF
CDR3nt: TGTGCCAGCATTTACTCAGGCGGAGAAAATTCACCCCTCCACTTT

d_gene: NA
v_gene: TRBV5-1
j_gene: TRBJ1-4
abundance: NA
CDR3aa: CASSLEDVGVGEKLFF
CDR3nt: TGCGCCAGCAGCTTGGAAGACGTGGGGGTTGGTGAAAAACTGTTTTTT

d_gene: NA
v_gene: TRBV28
j_gene: TRBJ1-2
abundance: NA
CDR3aa: CASSSPGPPNYGYTF
CDR3nt: TGTGCCAGCTCTAGCCCGGGACCGCCGAACTATGGCTACACCTTC

d_gene: TRBD1
v_gene: TRBV28
j_gene: TRBJ1-4
abundance: NA
CDR3aa: CASSQTGFSTNEKLFF
CDR3nt: TGTGCCAGCAGCCAGACAGGGTTTTCGACTAATGAAAAACTGTTTTTT

d_gene: NA
v_gene: TRBV20-1
j_gene: TRBJ1-5
abundance: NA
CDR3aa: CSARDMGRIQPQHF
CDR3nt: TGCAGTGCTAGAGATATGGGAAGAATACAGCCCCAGCATTTT

d_gene: NA
v_gene: TRBV25-1
j_gene: TRBJ2-1
abundance: once
CDR3aa: CASSESVVNNEQFF
CDR3nt: TGTGCCAGCAGTGAATCAGTGGTAAACAATGAGCAGTTCTTC

d_gene: TRBD1
v_gene: TRBV15
j_gene: TRBJ2-7
abundance: NA
CDR3aa: CATSRGGGRGHEQYF
CDR3nt: TGTGCCACCAGCAGAGGAGGGGGCAGGGGCCACGAGCAGTACTTC

d_gene: NA
v_gene: TRBV29-1
j_gene: TRBJ2-5
abundance: NA
CDR3aa: CSVNRDELQETQYF
CDR3nt: TGCAGCGTAAACAGGGACGAACTACAAGAGACCCAGTACTTC

d_gene: NA
v_gene: TRBV7-2
j_gene: TRBJ2-1
abundance: NA
CDR3aa: CASSLGTVPYNEQFF
CDR3nt: TGTGCCAGCAGCTTAGGGACTGTCCCCTACAATGAGCAGTTCTTC

d_gene: NA
v_gene: TRBV29-1
j_gene: TRBJ2-1
abundance: NA
CDR3aa: CSVLKSSHNEQFF
CDR3nt: TGCAGCGTTTTGAAATCCTCTCACAATGAGCAGTTCTTC

d_gene: NA
v_gene: TRBV6-1
j_gene: TRBJ2-2
abundance: NA
CDR3aa: CASRDGLNTGELFF
CDR3nt: TGTGCCAGCAGGGACGGACTGAACACCGGGGAGCTGTTTTTT

d_gene: NA
v_gene: TRBV4-3
j_gene: TRBJ2-7
abundance: NA
CDR3aa: CASSPEAYDYEQYF
CDR3nt: TGCGCCAGCAGCCCGGAGGCATACGACTACGAGCAGTACTTC

d_gene: TRBD1
v_gene: TRBV3-1
j_gene: TRBJ2-7
abundance: NA
CDR3aa: CASSQDRTQGRQYF
CDR3nt: TGTGCCAGCAGCCAGGACAGGACTCAAGGACGGCAGTACTTC

d_gene: TRBD1
v_gene: TRBV12-3/TRBV12-4
j_gene: TRBJ2-7
abundance: NA
CDR3aa: CASSPGTGKPYEQYF
CDR3nt: TGTGCCAGCAGCCCAGGGACAGGGAAACCCTACGAGCAGTACTTC

d_gene: NA
v_gene: TRBV29-1
j_gene: TRBJ2-1
abundance: NA
CDR3aa: CSVPLRGFNGNEQFF
CDR3nt: TGCAGCGTTCCTCTAAGGGGGTTTAATGGCAATGAGCAGTTCTTC

d_gene: TRBD1
v_gene: TRBV5-1
j_gene: TRBJ1-2
abundance: NA
CDR3aa: CASSLATGGGYTF
CDR3nt: TGCGCCAGCAGCTTGGCCACAGGGGGTGGCTACACCTTC

d_gene: NA
v_gene: TRBV7-3
j_gene: TRBJ2-1
abundance: NA
CDR3aa: CASSLDVSPLGHNEQFF
CDR3nt: TGTGCCAGCAGCTTAGATGTGTCTCCCCTTGGCCACAATGAGCAGTTCTTC

d_gene: TRBD1
v_gene: TRBV28
j_gene: TRBJ2-1
abundance: NA
CDR3aa: CASSILGTGDYNEQFF
CDR3nt: TGTGCCAGCAGCATCCTCGGGACAGGGGACTACAATGAGCAGTTCTTC

d_gene: NA
v_gene: TRBV4-3
j_gene: TRBJ2-2
abundance: NA
CDR3aa: CASSQQGPRTGELFF
CDR3nt: TGCGCCAGCAGCCAACAGGGTCCCCGTACCGGGGAGCTGTTTTTT

d_gene: TRBD1
v_gene: TRBV27
j_gene: TRBJ2-7
abundance: NA
CDR3aa: CASSLRRQGYEQYF
CDR3nt: TGTGCCAGCAGTTTAAGAAGACAGGGGTACGAGCAGTACTTC

d_gene: NA
v_gene: TRBV6-5
j_gene: TRBJ1-4
abundance: once
CDR3aa: CASSYRGGDEKLFF
CDR3nt: TGTGCCAGCAGTTACCGGGGTGGGGATGAAAAACTGTTTTTT

d_gene: TRBD1
v_gene: TRBV29-1
j_gene: TRBJ2-7
abundance: few
CDR3aa: CSVVPGQTYEQYF
CDR3nt: TGCAGCGTTGTCCCGGGACAGACCTACGAGCAGTACTTC

d_gene: TRBD2
v_gene: TRBV29-1
j_gene: TRBJ2-3
abundance: NA
CDR3aa: CSVQTTSGITDTQYF
CDR3nt: TGCAGCGTTCAAACGACTAGCGGGATCACAGATACGCAGTATTTT

d_gene: NA
v_gene: TRBV29-1
j_gene: TRBJ2-7
abundance: NA
CDR3aa: CSVGAGHEQYF
CDR3nt: TGCAGCGTTGGGGCAGGTCACGAGCAGTACTTC

d_gene: NA
v_gene: TRBV3-1
j_gene: TRBJ1-1
abundance: NA
CDR3aa: CASGALANTEAFF
CDR3nt: TGTGCCAGCGGGGCGCTGGCTAACACTGAAGCTTTCTTT

d_gene: NA
v_gene: TRBV7-2
j_gene: TRBJ2-6
abundance: NA
CDR3aa: CASSLAPGAGANVLTF
CDR3nt: TGTGCCAGCAGCTTAGCACCAGGGGCTGGGGCCAACGTCCTGACTTTC

d_gene: TRBD1
v_gene: TRBV27
j_gene: TRBJ1-5
abundance: NA
CDR3aa: CASSLSRTGQRVQAQHF
CDR3nt: TGTGCCAGCAGTTTATCCAGGACAGGCCAACGGGTGCAGGCCCAGCATTTT

d_gene: TRBD2
v_gene: TRBV20-1
j_gene: TRBJ2-3
abundance: NA
CDR3aa: CSARVPGGARPDTQYF
CDR3nt: TGCAGTGCTAGAGTTCCCGGGGGGGCTCGTCCAGATACGCAGTATTTT

d_gene: NA
v_gene: TRBV9
j_gene: TRBJ1-1
abundance: NA
CDR3aa: CASSVGSSWENTEAFF
CDR3nt: TGTGCCAGCAGCGTAGGTTCAAGCTGGGAGAACACTGAAGCTTTCTTT

d_gene: NA
v_gene: TRBV20-1
j_gene: TRBJ2-5
abundance: NA
CDR3aa: CSAGTTGMVGETQYF
CDR3nt: TGCAGTGCTGGAACGACAGGCATGGTAGGAGAGACCCAGTACTTC

d_gene: NA
v_gene: TRBV29-1
j_gene: TRBJ2-7
abundance: NA
CDR3aa: CSVEASYEQYF
CDR3nt: TGCAGCGTCGAGGCATCCTACGAGCAGTACTTC

d_gene: TRBD1
v_gene: TRBV28
j_gene: TRBJ2-6
abundance: NA
CDR3aa: CASRRTGPDSGANVLTF
CDR3nt: TGTGCCAGCAGGAGGACAGGGCCCGACTCTGGGGCCAACGTCCTGACTTTC

d_gene: TRBD2
v_gene: TRBV3-1
j_gene: TRBJ2-7
abundance: NA
CDR3aa: CASSPSAGSSYEQYF
CDR3nt: TGTGCCAGCAGCCCCTCAGCGGGGAGCTCCTACGAGCAGTACTTC

d_gene: NA
v_gene: TRBV6-1
j_gene: TRBJ2-3
abundance: NA
CDR3aa: CASSPERDWVSTDTQYF
CDR3nt: TGTGCCAGCAGTCCCGAGAGGGATTGGGTTAGCACAGATACGCAGTATTTT

d_gene: NA
v_gene: TRBV21-1
j_gene: TRBJ2-6
abundance: NA
CDR3aa: CASSKLIRGSGANVLTF
CDR3nt: TGTGCCAGCAGCAAATTGATTCGGGGTTCTGGGGCCAACGTCCTGACTTTC

d_gene: TRBD2
v_gene: TRBV20-1
j_gene: TRBJ2-5
abundance: NA
CDR3aa: CSAGLAGPYQETQYF
CDR3nt: TGCAGTGCTGGACTAGCGGGGCCGTACCAAGAGACCCAGTACTTC

d_gene: NA
v_gene: TRBV27
j_gene: TRBJ2-7
abundance: NA
CDR3aa: CASSSGTVAYEQYF
CDR3nt: TGTGCCAGCAGTTCCGGGACGGTAGCCTACGAGCAGTACTTC

d_gene: NA
v_gene: TRBV27
j_gene: TRBJ2-3
abundance: NA
CDR3aa: CASRRLTPSSTDTQYF
CDR3nt: TGTGCCAGCAGACGCCTTACTCCCTCTAGCACAGATACGCAGTATTTT

d_gene: NA
v_gene: TRBV28
j_gene: TRBJ1-5
abundance: NA
CDR3aa: CASRGVRVRQPQHF
CDR3nt: TGTGCCAGCAGGGGCGTCCGGGTACGGCAGCCCCAGCATTTT

d_gene: NA
v_gene: TRBV5-1
j_gene: TRBJ1-3
abundance: NA
CDR3aa: CASSEGTSGNTIYF
CDR3nt: TGCGCCAGCAGCGAGGGAACCTCTGGAAACACCATATATTTT

d_gene: NA
v_gene: TRBV6-1
j_gene: TRBJ2-2
abundance: NA
CDR3aa: CAAGRGANTGELFF
CDR3nt: TGTGCCGCGGGGCGGGGTGCGAACACCGGGGAGCTGTTTTTT

d_gene: NA
v_gene: TRBV15
j_gene: TRBJ2-3
abundance: NA
CDR3aa: CATRDPSTDTQYF
CDR3nt: TGTGCCACCAGGGACCCTAGCACAGATACGCAGTATTTT

d_gene: NA
v_gene: TRBV7-3
j_gene: TRBJ2-2
abundance: NA
CDR3aa: CASSLTYTGELFF
CDR3nt: TGTGCCAGCAGCTTAACGTACACCGGGGAGCTGTTTTTT

d_gene: TRBD2
v_gene: TRBV5-1
j_gene: TRBJ2-1
abundance: NA
CDR3aa: CASSLFPGTSDYNEQFF
CDR3nt: TGCGCCAGCAGCTTGTTTCCCGGGACTAGCGACTACAATGAGCAGTTCTTC

d_gene: NA
v_gene: TRBV7-2
j_gene: TRBJ1-1
abundance: NA
CDR3aa: CASSLAPTRNTEAFF
CDR3nt: TGTGCCAGCAGCTTAGCACCGACAAGGAACACTGAAGCTTTCTTT

d_gene: NA
v_gene: TRBV7-6
j_gene: TRBJ1-6
abundance: NA
CDR3aa: CASSSYPKGNNSPLHF
CDR3nt: TGTGCCAGCAGCTCTTATCCCAAGGGCAATAATTCACCCCTCCACTTT

d_gene: NA
v_gene: TRBV24-1
j_gene: TRBJ1-2
abundance: once
CDR3aa: CATSDPGQYGYTF
CDR3nt: TGTGCCACCAGTGACCCCGGACAGTATGGCTACACCTTC